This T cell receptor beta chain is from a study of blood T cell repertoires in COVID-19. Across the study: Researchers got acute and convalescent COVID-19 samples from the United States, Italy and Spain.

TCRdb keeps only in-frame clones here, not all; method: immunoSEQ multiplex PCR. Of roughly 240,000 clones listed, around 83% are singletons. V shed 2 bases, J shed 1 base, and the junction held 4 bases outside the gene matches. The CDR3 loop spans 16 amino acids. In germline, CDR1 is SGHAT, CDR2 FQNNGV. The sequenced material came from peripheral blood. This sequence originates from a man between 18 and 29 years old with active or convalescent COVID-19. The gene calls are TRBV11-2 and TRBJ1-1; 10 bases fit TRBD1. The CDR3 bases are TGTGCCAGCAGCTTATGGGACAGGGGTAGGAACACTGAAGCTTTCTTT. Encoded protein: CASSLWDRGRNTEAFF.